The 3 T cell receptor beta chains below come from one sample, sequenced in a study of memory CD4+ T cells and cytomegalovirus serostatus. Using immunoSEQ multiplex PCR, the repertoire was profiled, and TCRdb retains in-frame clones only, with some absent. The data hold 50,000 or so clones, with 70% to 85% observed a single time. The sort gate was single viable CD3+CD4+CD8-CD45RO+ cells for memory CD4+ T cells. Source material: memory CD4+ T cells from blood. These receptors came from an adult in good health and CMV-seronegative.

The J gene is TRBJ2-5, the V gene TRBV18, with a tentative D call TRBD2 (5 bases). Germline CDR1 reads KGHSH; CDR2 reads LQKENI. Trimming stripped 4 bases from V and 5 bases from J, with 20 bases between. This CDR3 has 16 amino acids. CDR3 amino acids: CASSLLRGLVAETQYF. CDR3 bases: TGTGCCAGCTCACTACTTCGTGGACTCGTCGCGGAGACCCAGTACTTC.

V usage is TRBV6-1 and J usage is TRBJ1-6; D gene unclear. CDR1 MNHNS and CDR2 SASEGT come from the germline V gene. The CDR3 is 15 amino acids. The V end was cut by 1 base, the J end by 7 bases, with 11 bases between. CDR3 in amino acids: CASSEVLAVNSPLHF. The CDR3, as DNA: TGTGCCAGCAGTGAAGTTCTGGCGGTAAATTCACCCCTCCACTTT.

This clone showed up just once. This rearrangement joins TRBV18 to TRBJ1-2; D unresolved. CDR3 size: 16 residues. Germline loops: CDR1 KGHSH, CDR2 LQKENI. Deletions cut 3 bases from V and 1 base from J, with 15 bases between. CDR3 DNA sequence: TGTGCCAGCTCACCCCGCACCGGAAACGATAACTATGGCTACACCTTC. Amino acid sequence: CASSPRTGNDNYGYTF.